This TCR beta chain was identified during a study of human T cells and chemical hapten exposure. Study-level results: Expanded TCRs made up significantly more big CDR3 similarity clusters than controls did.

MiXCR, run by TCRdb on the RACE reads, gives a single entry per CDR3 protein. Seen here are fewer than 350,000 distinct CDR3 sequences, approximately 8% observed once, and the top ten hold 0.9% to 1.5%. Time point described: pre-sensitization, week 0. Noted treatment: therapeutic diphenylcyclopropenone sensitization with weekly scalp DPC. Total RNA was isolated from unfractionated whole blood. The V end was cut by 0 bases, the J end by 2 bases, with 20 bases between. The CDR3 is 17 amino acids. Germline V gene sequence: CDR1 SQVTM, CDR2 ANQGSEA. This clonotype came up a few times. Its antigen is not identified.

The material was whole blood, obtained in connection with sensitization to the hapten diphenylcyclopropenone (DPC). The V gene is TRBV29-1, the J gene TRBJ2-7; D might be TRBD2 (6 bases). This sequence originates from a man younger than 35 with alopecia areata. Some clones in this sample may be carry-over from other donors' samples. The CDR3 nucleotides read TGCAGCGTTGAAGAGGGCGGGGAAAGTCTAAAAGCCTACGAGCAGTACTTC. Protein: CSVEEGGESLKAYEQYF.